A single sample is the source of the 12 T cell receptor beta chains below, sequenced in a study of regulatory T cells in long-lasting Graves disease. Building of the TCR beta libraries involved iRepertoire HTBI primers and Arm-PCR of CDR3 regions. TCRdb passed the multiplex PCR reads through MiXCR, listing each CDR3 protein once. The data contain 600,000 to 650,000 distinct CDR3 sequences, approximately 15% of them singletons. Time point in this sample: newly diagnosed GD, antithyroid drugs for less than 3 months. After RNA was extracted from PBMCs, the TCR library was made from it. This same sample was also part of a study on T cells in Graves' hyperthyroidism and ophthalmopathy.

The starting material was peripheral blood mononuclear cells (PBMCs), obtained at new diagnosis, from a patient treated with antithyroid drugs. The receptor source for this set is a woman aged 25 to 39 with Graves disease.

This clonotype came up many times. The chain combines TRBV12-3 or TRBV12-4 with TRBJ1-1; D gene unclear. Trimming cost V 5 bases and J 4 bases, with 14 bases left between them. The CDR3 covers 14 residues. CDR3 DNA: TGTGCCAGCAGTCTCCATGGGGTGGCCACTGAAGCTTTCTTT. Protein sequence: CASSLHGVATEAFF.

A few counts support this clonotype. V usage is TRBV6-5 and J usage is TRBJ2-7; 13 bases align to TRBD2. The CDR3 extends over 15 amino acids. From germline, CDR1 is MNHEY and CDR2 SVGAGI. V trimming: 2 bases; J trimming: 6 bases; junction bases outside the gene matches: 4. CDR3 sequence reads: CASSYGLAGAAEQYF. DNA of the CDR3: TGTGCCAGCAGTTACGGACTAGCGGGAGCGGCCGAGCAGTACTTC.

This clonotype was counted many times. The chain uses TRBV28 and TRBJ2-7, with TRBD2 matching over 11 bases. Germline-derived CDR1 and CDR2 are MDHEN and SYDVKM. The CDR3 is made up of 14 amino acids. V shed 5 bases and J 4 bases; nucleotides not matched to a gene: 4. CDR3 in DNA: TGTGCCAGCAGTCGACTAGCGGGACAGTACGAGCAGTACTTC. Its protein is CASSRLAGQYEQYF. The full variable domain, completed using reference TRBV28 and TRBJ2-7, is DVKVTQSSRYLVKRTGEKVFLECVQDMDHENMFWYRQDPGLGLRLIYFSYDVKMKEKGDIPEGYSVSREKKERFSLILESASTNQTSMYLCASSRLAGQYEQYFGPGTRLTVT.

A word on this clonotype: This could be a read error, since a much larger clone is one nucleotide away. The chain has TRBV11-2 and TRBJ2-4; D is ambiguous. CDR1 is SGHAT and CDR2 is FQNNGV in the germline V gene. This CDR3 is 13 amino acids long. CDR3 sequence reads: CASSLIAKNIRYF. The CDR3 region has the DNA TGTGCCAGCAGCTTAATAGCCAAAAACATTCGGTACTTC.

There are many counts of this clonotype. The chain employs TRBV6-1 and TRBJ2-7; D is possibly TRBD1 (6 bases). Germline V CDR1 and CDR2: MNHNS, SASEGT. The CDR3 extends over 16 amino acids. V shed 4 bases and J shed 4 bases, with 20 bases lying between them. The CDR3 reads CASSVGTGTLPYEQYF. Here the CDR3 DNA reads TGTGCCAGCAGTGTTGGTACGGGGACACTCCCGTACGAGCAGTACTTC.

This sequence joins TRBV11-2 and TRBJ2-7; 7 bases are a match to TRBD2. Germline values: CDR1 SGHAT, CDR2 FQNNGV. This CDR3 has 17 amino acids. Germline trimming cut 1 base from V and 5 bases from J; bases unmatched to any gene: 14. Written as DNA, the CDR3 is TGTGCCAGCAGCTTAGCACACCGGGACTATCCTCCTGACGAGCAGTACTTC. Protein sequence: CASSLAHRDYPPDEQYF.

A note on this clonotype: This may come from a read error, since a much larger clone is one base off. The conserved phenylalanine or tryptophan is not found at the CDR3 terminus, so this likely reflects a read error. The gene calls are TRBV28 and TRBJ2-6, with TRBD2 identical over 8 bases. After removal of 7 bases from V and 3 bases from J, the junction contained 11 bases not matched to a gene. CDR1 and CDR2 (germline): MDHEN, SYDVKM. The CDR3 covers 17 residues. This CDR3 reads CASTPPAGGGGANVLTS. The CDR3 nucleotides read TGTGCCAGCACCCCACCGGCGGGAGGCGGTGGGGCCAACGTCCTGACTTCC.

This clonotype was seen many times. The CDR3 DNA follows: TGTGCCAGCAGCCCTACCCGTGGTCCCCCAGCGCACATACCGCAGGATCAGCCCCAGCATTTT. It translates to CASSPTRGPPAHIPQDQPQHF. This chain uses TRBV11-1 with TRBJ1-5; D uncertain. Trimming took off 5 bases at V and 5 bases at J, with 34 bases between the two ends. Germline lookup yields CDR1 SGHAT and CDR2 FQDESV (reference sequence). CDR3 length: 21 amino acids.

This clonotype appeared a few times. The CDR3 coding sequence is TGTGCCAGCAGCTCGCCCCCAGGGCGGAGCTCCTACAATGAGCAGTTCTTC. Translated, it gives CASSSPPGRSSYNEQFF. The genes are TRBV7-2 and TRBJ2-1, with a possible D match to TRBD1 (5 bases). This CDR3 spans 17 amino acids. With 4 bases removed from V and 0 bases from J, the gap between germline ends came to 16 bases. Germline V gives CDR1 SGHTA, CDR2 FQGNSA.

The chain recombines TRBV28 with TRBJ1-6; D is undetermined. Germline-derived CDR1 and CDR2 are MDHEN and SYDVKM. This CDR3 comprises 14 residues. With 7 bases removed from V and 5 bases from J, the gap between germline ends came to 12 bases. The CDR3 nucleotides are TGTGCCAGCACTGGTCGCAGAAATAATTCACCCCTCCACTTT. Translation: CASTGRRNNSPLHF. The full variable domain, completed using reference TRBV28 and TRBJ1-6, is DVKVTQSSRYLVKRTGEKVFLECVQDMDHENMFWYRQDPGLGLRLIYFSYDVKMKEKGDIPEGYSVSREKKERFSLILESASTNQTSMYLCASTGRRNNSPLHFGNGTRLTVT.

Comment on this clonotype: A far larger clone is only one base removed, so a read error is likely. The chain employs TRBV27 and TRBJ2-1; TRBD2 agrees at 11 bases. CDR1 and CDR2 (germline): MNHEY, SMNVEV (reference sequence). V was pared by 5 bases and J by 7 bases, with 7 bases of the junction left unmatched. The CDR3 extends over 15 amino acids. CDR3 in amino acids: CASSTSGRVRNEQFF. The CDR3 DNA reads TGTGCCAGCAGTACTAGCGGGAGAGTGAGGAATGAGCAGTTCTTC.

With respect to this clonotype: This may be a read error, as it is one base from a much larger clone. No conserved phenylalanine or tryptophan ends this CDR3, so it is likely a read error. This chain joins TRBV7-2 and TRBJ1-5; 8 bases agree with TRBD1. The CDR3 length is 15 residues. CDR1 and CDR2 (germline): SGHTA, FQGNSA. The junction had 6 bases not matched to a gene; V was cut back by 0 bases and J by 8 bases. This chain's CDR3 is CASSLADRAIEPQHL. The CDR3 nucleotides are TGTGCCAGCAGCTTAGCGGACAGGGCTATTGAGCCCCAGCATCTT.